Each of the 5 T cell receptor beta chains below was sequenced from the same sample in a study of cytomegalovirus exposure and HLA in healthy donors. The PCR used 60 Vbeta and 13 Jbeta primers. Repertoires were generated with immunoSEQ multiplex PCR, while TCRdb's copy carries only in-frame clones and drops some. The table records 100,000 to 130,000 clones, 81% of them present only once. The specimen was PBMCs. The receptors were sampled from a man aged 25 to 40 in good health and CMV-seronegative.

The V call is TRBV2, the J call TRBJ2-1, with 7 bases fitting TRBD2. Germline assignment: CDR1 SNHLY and CDR2 FYNNEI. The V segment lost 1 base and the J segment 0 bases; nucleotides outside the gene matches: 3. The CDR3 spans 16 residues. The CDR3 spells CASSEERTSSYNEQFF. The CDR3 DNA sequence: TGTGCCAGCAGTGAAGAACGGACTAGCTCCTACAATGAGCAGTTCTTC.

The chain joins TRBV10-3 to TRBJ2-7, with D possibly matching TRBD2 (6 bases). V lost 2 bases to trimming and J lost 5 bases, with 10 bases between them. Germline values: CDR1 ENHRY, CDR2 SYGVKD. The CDR3 has 13 amino acids. The DNA of the CDR3 is TGTGCCATCAGTGAGACGGGAGCAAACGAGCAGTACTTC. It codes for CAISETGANEQYF.

The table lists this clone with a count of one. The chain recombines TRBV18 with TRBJ2-7; 15 nucleotides line up with TRBD2. V trimming: 4 bases; J trimming: 6 bases; junction bases outside the gene matches: 1. The CDR3 length is 14 residues. Germline V gene lookup returns CDR1 KGHSH and CDR2 LQKENI. CDR3 DNA sequence: TGTGCCAGCTCACTGGGACTAGCGGGAGGCGAGCAGTACTTC. This encodes CASSLGLAGGEQYF.

The chain carries TRBV2 and TRBJ1-1, with D maybe TRBD1 (5 bases). This CDR3 comprises 11 residues. Germline CDR1 and CDR2: SNHLY and FYNNEI. V gave up 5 bases and J gave up 5 bases, with 6 bases separating them. CDR3 DNA sequence: TGTGCCAGCAGTAGGGGTACTGAAGCTTTCTTT. Amino acid sequence: CASSRGTEAFF.

The gene calls are TRBV14 and TRBJ2-2, with D possibly TRBD2 on 6 matching bases. Germline CDR1 reads SGHDN; CDR2 reads FVKESK. The CDR3 is made up of 16 amino acids. V gave up 2 bases and J gave up 6 bases, with 16 bases separating them. This chain's CDR3 is CASSQRPGDASGELFF. In DNA form, the CDR3 reads TGTGCCAGCAGCCAACGCCCGGGAGACGCGTCCGGGGAGCTGTTTTTT.